This passage covers 27 T cell receptor beta chains from one sample sequenced in a study of response to subunit inactivated influenza vaccine. In TCRdb, the RT-PCR reads were re-called with MiXCR into one record per CDR3 protein. This sample has 250,000 to 350,000 distinct CDR3 sequences, with 20% to 25% found just once. Sequencing was performed on PBMCs from blood, taken about 20 months after vaccination. The source is a man in his fifties or sixties who received an inactivated influenza vaccine.

In its sample, this clonotype was seen a few times. The J gene is TRBJ1-2, the V gene TRBV4-1; 9 positions agree with TRBD1. This CDR3 spans 16 amino acids. Germline trimming cut 4 bases from V and 3 bases from J; bases unmatched to any gene: 9. Per the germline V gene, CDR1 is MGHRA and CDR2 is YSYEKL. The CDR3 is CASSPQGGTGYYGYTF. The CDR3 nucleotides read TGCGCCAGCAGCCCCCAGGGGGGGACAGGGTACTATGGCTACACCTTC.

V usage is TRBV12-3 or TRBV12-4 and J usage is TRBJ1-4; D might be TRBD1 (6 bases). V gave up 6 bases and J gave up 7 bases, with 18 bases separating them. The CDR3 runs to 15 residues. The CDR3 DNA reads as TGTGCCAGCAGCCGTAGGACAGAGTGGGGTGAAAAACTGTTTTTT. Translated: CASSRRTEWGEKLFF.

This rearrangement joins TRBV30 to TRBJ1-5, with D unresolved. This CDR3 is built from 13 residues. Looked up from germline, CDR1 is GTSNPN and CDR2 is SVGIG (reference sequence). Trimming shortened V by 1 base and J by 1 base, and 5 bases separated the two germline ends. The CDR3 spells CAWSGKSNQPQHF. The CDR3 nucleotides read TGTGCCTGGAGTGGGAAGAGCAATCAGCCCCAGCATTTT.

The chain recombines TRBV2 with TRBJ1-4; D not certain. The germline V and J ends were trimmed by 6 bases and 8 bases, with 10 bases remaining between them. This CDR3 region has 12 residues. Looked up from germline, CDR1 is SNHLY and CDR2 is FYNNEI. Written as DNA, the CDR3 is TGTGCCAGCAGGGCAGAAGCCGAAAAACTGTTTTTT. Translation gives CASRAEAEKLFF.

For the CDR3, the DNA is TGTGCCAGCAGCCAAACCAACGTCTTTGACGAGCAGTACTTC. This codes for CASSQTNVFDEQYF. The rearrangement uses TRBV3-1 and TRBJ2-7; D ambiguous. Germline V CDR1 and CDR2: LGHDT, YNNKEL (reference sequence). V lost 2 bases to trimming and J lost 5 bases, with 13 bases between them. This CDR3 comprises 14 residues.

In this sample, this clonotype turned up many times. The chain couples TRBV12-3 or TRBV12-4 to TRBJ1-1; TRBD1 agrees at 7 bases. The CDR3 runs to 14 residues. V gave up 1 base and J gave up 4 bases; unmatched junction bases: 3. The CDR3 sequence: CASSLDQGGTEAFF. The CDR3 coding sequence is TGTGCCAGCAGTTTAGATCAGGGGGGCACTGAAGCTTTCTTT.

This clonotype was picked up a small number of times. The rearrangement links TRBV7-2 to TRBJ1-6, with 8 bases fitting TRBD1. The V segment lost 5 bases and the J segment 0 bases; nucleotides outside the gene matches: 0. Germline V gene lookup returns CDR1 SGHTA and CDR2 FQGNSA. The CDR3 loop spans 15 amino acids. CDR3 sequence: CASSTGGSYNSPLHF. CDR3 nucleotides: TGTGCCAGCAGCACAGGGGGCTCCTATAATTCACCCCTCCACTTT. Using reference TRBV7-2 and TRBJ1-6 for the parts outside the CDR3, the full variable domain is GAGVSQSPSNKVTEKGKDVELRCDPISGHTALYWYRQSLGQGLEFLIYFQGNSAPDKSGLPSDRFSAERTGGSVSTLTIQRTQQEDSAVYLCASSTGGSYNSPLHFGNGTRLTVT.

About this clonotype: A junction boundary mismatches the germline segment, possibly from a read error. The chain joins TRBV5-1 to TRBJ1-3; TRBD1 agrees at 7 bases. CDR3 size: 15 residues. Looked up from germline, CDR1 is SGHRS and CDR2 is YFSETQ. The chain's CDR3 is CASSLGQGSGNNIYF. In DNA form, the CDR3 reads TGCGCCAGCAGCTTGGGACAGGGCTCTGGAAACAACATATATTTT.

This chain connects TRBV29-1 to TRBJ2-3; 10 positions match TRBD1. CDR3 length equals 15 residues. CDR1 SQVTM and CDR2 ANQGSEA come from the germline V gene. V shed 6 bases and J 4 bases; nucleotides not matched to a gene: 10. CDR3 region: CSVRPTGGIPDTQYF. The DNA of the CDR3 is TGCAGCGTCCGACCGACAGGGGGCATCCCAGATACGCAGTATTTT.

The V and J genes are TRBV7-9 and TRBJ2-1; 9 bases line up with TRBD1. V dropped 1 base and J dropped 4; count of bases not matched to a gene: 2. Germline CDR1 is SEHNR and CDR2 is FQNEAQ (reference sequence). The CDR3 sequence is 15 residues long. This CDR3 is CASSLGDREYNEQFF. Written as DNA, the CDR3 is TGTGCCAGCAGCTTAGGGGACAGGGAGTACAATGAGCAGTTCTTC.

V usage is TRBV19 and J usage is TRBJ1-1; maybe TRBD1 (5 bases). The CDR3 has 14 amino acids. Germline CDR1 reads LNHDA; CDR2 reads SQIVND (reference sequence). V lost 5 bases and J 0 bases, leaving 10 bases between the germline ends. Written as DNA, the CDR3 is TGTGCCAGTAGTGTTGGGACCTTGAACACTGAAGCTTTCTTT. This translates into CASSVGTLNTEAFF.

This clonotype was seen ten or more times. The chain couples TRBV14 to TRBJ2-7; unclear D gene. This CDR3 contains 11 residues. Between the trimmed V and J ends, which lost 2 bases and 1 base, there was a span of 0 bases. The germline gives CDR1 SGHDN, CDR2 FVKESK. The CDR3 nucleotides are TGTGCCAGCAGCCAATCCTACGAGCAGTACTTC. Its protein is CASSQSYEQYF.

This clonotype showed up just a few times. The CDR3 loop reads CASSFRDRDEKLFF. In DNA, the CDR3 is TGTGCCAGCAGCTTCCGGGACAGGGATGAAAAACTGTTTTTT. The chain carries TRBV12-3 or TRBV12-4 and TRBJ1-4, with 9 bases matching TRBD1. The ends lost 6 bases at V and 6 bases at J; junction bases unmatched: 5. The CDR3 covers 14 residues.

The CDR3 DNA is TGTGCCAGCAGTGGCCGGACAGGGGAAAACATTCAGTACTTC. Residues: CASSGRTGENIQYF. This chain uses TRBV2 with TRBJ2-4; TRBD1 matches 9 bases. The length of the CDR3 is 14 residues. J was trimmed by 5 bases and V by 4 bases; bases with no gene match: 3. In germline, CDR1 is SNHLY, CDR2 FYNNEI.

The chain is built from TRBV7-9 and TRBJ2-7; 9 nucleotides match TRBD1. The germline CDR1 and CDR2 sequences are SEHNR and FQNEAQ (reference sequence). V shed 1 base, J shed 2 bases, and the junction held 6 bases outside the gene matches. This CDR3 has 16 amino acids. CDR3 in amino acids: CASSLVLTGGTYEQYF. The CDR3 nucleotides read TGTGCCAGCAGCTTAGTCCTGACAGGGGGGACCTACGAGCAGTACTTC. Full variable domain (outside the CDR3, taken from reference TRBV7-9 and TRBJ2-7): DTGVSQNPRHKITKRGQNVTFRCDPISEHNRLYWYRQTLGQGPEFLTYFQNEAQLEKSRLLSDRFSAERPKGSFSTLEIQRTEQGDSAMYLCASSLVLTGGTYEQYFGPGTRLTVT.

This clonotype was picked up a small number of times. The gene calls are TRBV20-1 and TRBJ2-1; 10 nucleotides match TRBD2. Germline lookup yields CDR1 DFQATT and CDR2 SNEGSKA (reference sequence). The CDR3 totals 14 residues. The trim removed 6 bases at V and 6 bases at J, leaving 8 bases unmatched. Here the CDR3 reads CSAPLSGGGNEQFF. The CDR3 bases are TGCAGTGCCCCATTGAGCGGGGGGGGCAATGAGCAGTTCTTC.

This clonotype was seen ten or more times. The rearrangement joins TRBV30 to TRBJ1-2, with 7 nucleotides matching TRBD1. Per the germline V gene, CDR1 is GTSNPN and CDR2 is SVGIG (reference sequence). The CDR3 has 13 residues. The trim removed 0 bases at V and 7 bases at J, leaving 5 bases unmatched. The CDR3 DNA follows: TGTGCCTGGAGTGTACTAGGGGGCCTTGGCTACACCTTC. Amino acids: CAWSVLGGLGYTF. Full variable domain (outside the CDR3, taken from reference TRBV30 and TRBJ1-2): SQTIHQWPATLVQPVGSPLSLECTVEGTSNPNLYWYRQAAGRGLQLLFYSVGIGQISSEVPQNLSASRPQDRQFILSSKKLLLSDSGFYLCAWSVLGGLGYTFGSGTRLTVV.

The V gene is TRBV12-3 or TRBV12-4, the J gene TRBJ2-5; D is perhaps TRBD2 (5 bases). V lost 6 bases and J lost 1, with 18 bases in between. The CDR3 runs to 16 residues. The CDR3 DNA follows: TGTGCCAGCAGGGGTTTACCACTAGGCCCCCAAGAGACCCAGTACTTC. Protein product: CASRGLPLGPQETQYF.

This clonotype has more than one count but fewer than ten. The J gene is TRBJ1-2, the V gene TRBV28, with TRBD1 as a possible D gene (5 bases). This CDR3 comprises 18 residues. Germline CDR1 reads MDHEN; CDR2 reads SYDVKM. V shed 1 base and J shed 6 bases, with 24 bases lying between them. In nucleotides, the CDR3 is TGTGCCAGCAGTTTATTTCGGGACTTACCTTATCCTTATGATGGCTACACCTTC. This encodes CASSLFRDLPYPYDGYTF.

This clonotype turned up a few times. The chain combines TRBV2 with TRBJ2-1; 7 positions agree with TRBD2. V was pared by 5 bases and J by 9 bases, with 4 bases of the junction left unmatched. This CDR3 has 12 residues. In germline, CDR1 is SNHLY, CDR2 FYNNEI. DNA for the CDR3: TGTGCCAGCAGTCCTACTAGCGTTGAGCAGTTCTTC. Its protein product is CASSPTSVEQFF.

This clonotype was counted a few times. J is TRBJ1-1 and V is TRBV10-3, with D hard to call. Germline CDR1 is ENHRY and CDR2 is SYGVKD. This CDR3 contains 14 residues. V was trimmed by 4 bases and J by 0 bases, leaving 9 bases between them. CDR3 region: CAISGLSMNTEAFF. CDR3 DNA: TGTGCCATCAGTGGGTTATCCATGAACACTGAAGCTTTCTTT.

At least ten counts were recorded for this clonotype. The chain is built from TRBV4-1 and TRBJ2-2; 7 nucleotides line up with TRBD1. The CDR3 sequence is 15 residues long. The germline V gene has CDR1 MGHRA and CDR2 YSYEKL. J was trimmed by 6 bases and V by 5 bases; bases with no gene match: 9. CDR3 bases: TGCGCCAGCAGCTTCCGACAGGGTTGGGCCGGGGAGCTGTTTTTT. This encodes CASSFRQGWAGELFF.

In its sample, this clonotype was seen many times. The rearrangement joins TRBV10-3 to TRBJ1-5; D not resolved. Germline V CDR1 and CDR2: ENHRY, SYGVKD. The length of the CDR3 is 14 residues. Trimming cost V 4 bases and J 0 bases, with 7 bases left between them. The CDR3 bases are TGTGCCATCAGTGGGCAGGATAGCAATCAGCCCCAGCATTTT. Translation gives CAISGQDSNQPQHF.

V usage is TRBV5-1 and J usage is TRBJ1-5; no firm D call. Trimming stripped 4 bases from V and 5 bases from J, with 10 bases between. This CDR3 region has 13 residues. Germline V gene lookup returns CDR1 SGHRS and CDR2 YFSETQ. Here the CDR3 DNA reads TGCGCCAGCAGCCTGGGGTCCCATCAGCCCCAGCATTTT. Its protein product is CASSLGSHQPQHF.

The chain links TRBV12-3 or TRBV12-4 to TRBJ1-2; TRBD1 is a possible D gene (6 bases). With 3 bases removed from V and 3 bases from J, the gap between germline ends came to 11 bases. CDR3 length equals 14 residues. The CDR3 region is CASSFLRGDYGYTF. The CDR3 coding sequence is TGTGCCAGCAGTTTTCTCAGGGGCGACTATGGCTACACCTTC.

This clonotype showed up just a few times. This chain joins TRBV7-2 and TRBJ1-5; D gene unclear. V gave up 2 bases and J gave up 6 bases, with 14 bases separating them. Looked up from germline, CDR1 is SGHTA and CDR2 is FQGNSA. The length of the CDR3 is 15 residues. For the CDR3, the DNA is TGTGCCAGCAGCTTAAACGGCCAACGGCTTCAGCCCCAGCATTTT. It is translated as CASSLNGQRLQPQHF.

Points on this clonotype: Given the absence of the conserved phenylalanine or tryptophan at the CDR3 end, a read error is likely. The chain employs TRBV18 and TRBJ1-5; D is perhaps TRBD1 (5 bases). V was trimmed by 4 bases and J by 6 bases, leaving 13 bases between them. CDR1 and CDR2 from the germline V gene are KGHSH and LQKENI. The CDR3 has 14 residues. The CDR3, as DNA: TGTGCCAGCTCACAGGGGTTAAGCGGTCAGCCCCAGCATTCT. It codes for CASSQGLSGQPQHS.